This is a list of T cell receptor beta chains from one sample in a study of T-cell reconstitution after alpha-beta-depleted transplantation in children. MiXCR, run by TCRdb on the PCR reads, gives a single entry per CDR3 protein. The profile covers about 200,000 distinct CDR3 sequences, with 13% to 15% appearing a single time and around 13% taken by the ten largest. Here the sequenced sample was PBMCs from the stem cell graft donor, taken from the stem cell graft. These TCRs come from a human donor who donated a stem cell graft to a child with acute lymphoblastic leukemia. Each CDR3 is given with its conserved first and last residue. A D gene is named only where the DNA matches it firmly. Some rows have no size entry. The others give once, few or many, or a class for an expanded clone.

clone size,V gene,D gene,J gene,CDR3 protein,CDR3 DNA
few,TRBV20-1,TRBD1,TRBJ1-2,CSATNPGTGAGYGYTF,TGCAGTGCTACCAACCCCGGGACAGGGGCCGGGTATGGCTACACCTTC
-,TRBV3-1,TRBD1,TRBJ2-5,CAFSRQGAIQETQYF,TGTGCCTTCAGCCGACAGGGGGCGATCCAAGAGACCCAGTACTTC
many,TRBV20-1,TRBD1,TRBJ1-5,CSARPDRDQPQHF,TGCAGTGCTAGACCGGACAGGGATCAGCCCCAGCATTTT
few,TRBV28,TRBD2,TRBJ2-7,CASSLPGLANEQYF,TGTGCCAGCAGTTTGCCGGGACTAGCGAATGAGCAGTACTTC
many,TRBV5-1,TRBD1,TRBJ2-3,CASSLGTGKDTQYF,TGCGCCAGCAGCCTCGGGACAGGGAAAGATACGCAGTATTTT
many,TRBV12-3/TRBV12-4,TRBD1,TRBJ2-1,CASSPRTGLGNEQFF,TGTGCCAGCAGTCCCAGGACAGGGTTGGGTAATGAGCAGTTCTTC
many,TRBV7-6,-,TRBJ2-2,CASSQGESGELFF,TGTGCCAGCAGCCAGGGAGAGTCCGGGGAGCTGTTTTTT
-,TRBV5-1,-,TRBJ2-5,CASSVGTAGETQYF,TGCGCCAGCAGCGTCGGGACGGCTGGAGAGACCCAGTACTTC
few,TRBV20-1,TRBD1,TRBJ2-1,CSARGQGIYREQFF,TGCAGTGCTAGGGGACAGGGGATTTACCGTGAGCAGTTCTTC
-,TRBV6-5,TRBD1,TRBJ2-7,CASSYGDRAYEQYF,TGTGCCAGCAGTTACGGCGACAGGGCCTACGAGCAGTACTTC
many,TRBV20-1,-,TRBJ2-6,CSAEEYGANVLTF,TGCAGTGCTGAGGAGTACGGGGCCAACGTCCTGACTTTC
many,TRBV29-1,TRBD2,TRBJ2-3,CSVTSGSSDTQYF,TGCAGCGTTACTAGCGGGAGTTCAGATACGCAGTATTTT
few,TRBV5-1,-,TRBJ1-1,CASSSRGLEAEAFF,TGCGCCAGCAGCTCACGGGGCCTTGAGGCTGAAGCTTTCTTT
few,TRBV29-1,-,TRBJ1-5,CSVGHGPSAPAYF,TGCAGCGTGGGGCATGGACCATCAGCCCCAGCTTATTTT
many,TRBV10-3,-,TRBJ1-1,CATSSETNTEAFF,TGTGCCACCTCGAGTGAAACGAACACTGAAGCTTTCTTT
many,TRBV27,-,TRBJ2-3,CASSYLGSADTQYF,TGTGCCAGCAGCTACCTTGGGAGCGCAGATACGCAGTATTTT
many,TRBV5-1,-,TRBJ2-2,CASSLESNTGELFF,TGCGCCAGCAGCTTGGAATCCAACACCGGGGAGCTGTTTTTT
few,TRBV5-1,-,TRBJ1-1,CASSFYPGHKNTEAFF,TGCGCCAGCAGCTTTTACCCGGGACACAAGAACACTGAAGCTTTCTTT
many,TRBV10-3,-,TRBJ2-5,CAISESDREVETQYF,TGTGCCATCAGTGAGTCTGACAGGGAGGTCGAGACCCAGTACTTC
few,TRBV20-1,TRBD2,TRBJ2-7,CSGASGYLSTREQYF,TGCAGTGGAGCTAGCGGGTACTTATCCACTCGGGAGCAGTACTTC
many,TRBV4-2,-,TRBJ2-3,CASSLYTGPLTDTQYF,TGTGCCAGCAGCCTTTATACCGGGCCCCTAACAGATACGCAGTATTTT
many,TRBV20-1,TRBD1,TRBJ2-1,CSAGAAGTGGGEQFF,TGCAGTGCTGGCGCTGCCGGGACAGGGGGCGGGGAGCAGTTCTTC
-,TRBV7-9,-,TRBJ1-1,CASSLSPLLNTEAFF,TGTGCCAGCAGCTTAAGTCCGTTACTGAACACTGAAGCTTTCTTT
many,TRBV7-9,-,TRBJ1-2,CASSLQKATTNYGYTF,TGTGCCAGCAGCCTTCAGAAAGCGACCACAAACTATGGCTACACCTTC
many,TRBV2,-,TRBJ2-4,CASSSERTPKAKNIQYF,TGTGCCAGCAGTTCTGAACGGACCCCAAAAGCCAAAAACATTCAGTACTTC
-,TRBV5-5,-,TRBJ1-6,CASSPVPGHSDSPLHF,TGTGCCAGCAGCCCTGTCCCGGGACATTCGGATTCACCCCTCCACTTT
many,TRBV6-2/TRBV6-3,-,TRBJ2-7,CASSPPPRYEQYF,TGTGCCAGCAGTCCCCCCCCGAGATACGAGCAGTACTTC
-,TRBV2,-,TRBJ1-1,CASSEEVRYTEAFF,TGTGCCAGCAGTGAAGAGGTTCGGTACACTGAAGCTTTCTTT
many,TRBV12-3/TRBV12-4,-,TRBJ2-1,CASSPAARGEQFF,TGTGCCAGCAGCCCCGCCGCCCGCGGAGAGCAGTTCTTC
many,TRBV3-1,TRBD2,TRBJ2-1,CASSERKREVTNEQFF,TGTGCCAGCAGCGAAAGGAAGCGGGAGGTCACCAATGAGCAGTTCTTC
few,TRBV9,-,TRBJ1-1,CASSVLTRNTEAFF,TGTGCCAGCAGCGTCCTAACACGGAACACTGAAGCTTTCTTT
many,TRBV11-2,TRBD2,TRBJ2-1,CASSSAGGPNEQFF,TGTGCCAGCAGCTCGGCGGGAGGGCCGAATGAGCAGTTCTTC
many,TRBV10-3,TRBD2,TRBJ2-7,CATDGTSGSEGYEQYF,TGTGCCACCGATGGGACTAGCGGGAGTGAGGGTTACGAGCAGTACTTC
many,TRBV11-2,-,TRBJ1-4,CASSLDGGSNEKLFF,TGTGCCAGCAGCTTAGATGGGGGATCTAATGAAAAACTGTTTTTT
few,TRBV12-3/TRBV12-4,-,TRBJ2-1,CASSLQREQFF,TGTGCCAGCAGTTTGCAACGGGAGCAGTTCTTC
many,TRBV20-1,-,TRBJ2-7,CSSLTPSSYEQYF,TGCAGTTCCCTCACTCCTAGCTCCTACGAGCAGTACTTC
many,TRBV5-5,-,TRBJ2-7,CASSPDRQRGEQYF,TGTGCCAGCAGCCCCGACAGGCAAAGGGGCGAGCAGTACTTC
-,TRBV5-1,TRBD1,TRBJ2-5,CASSSHGTEQETQYF,TGCGCCAGCAGCTCACATGGGACAGAACAAGAGACCCAGTACTTC
many,TRBV7-6,TRBD1,TRBJ1-3,CASSRDRASGNTIYF,TGTGCCAGCAGCCGGGACAGGGCCTCTGGAAACACCATATATTTT
many,TRBV6-5,-,TRBJ2-5,CASSYTAYQETQYF,TGTGCCAGCAGTTATACAGCGTACCAAGAGACCCAGTACTTC
many,TRBV2,-,TRBJ2-2,CASSEPRVDSTGELFF,TGTGCCAGCAGTGAACCGAGGGTGGATTCCACCGGGGAGCTGTTTTTT
many,TRBV20-1,-,TRBJ2-1,CSAPVKREQFF,TGCAGTGCCCCCGTGAAGCGGGAGCAGTTCTTC
few,TRBV7-6,-,TRBJ2-1,CASSEVGQGSRQFF,TGTGCCAGCAGCGAGGTGGGGCAGGGGTCGCGGCAGTTCTTC
many,TRBV10-3,-,TRBJ2-7,CAISGGDAKTYEQYF,TGTGCCATCAGTGGGGGGGACGCAAAAACCTACGAGCAGTACTTC
many,TRBV7-9,TRBD1,TRBJ1-2,CASSPGQGRNYGYTF,TGTGCCAGCAGCCCGGGACAGGGGAGGAACTATGGCTACACCTTC
once,TRBV6-5,TRBD2,TRBJ2-1,CASSYFSGSANEQFF,TGTGCCAGCAGTTACTTTAGCGGGAGCGCGAATGAGCAGTTCTTC
many,TRBV5-1,-,TRBJ2-7,CASSFNREEQYF,TGCGCCAGCAGCTTTAACAGGGAGGAGCAGTACTTC